The present TCR beta chain was sequenced within a study of CD8+ T cells in alopecia areata. The CDR3 contains 12 residues. Germline CDR1 SGHVS, CDR2 FNYEAQ. V gave up 3 bases and J gave up 6 bases, with 8 bases separating them. cDNA prepared by RNA extraction and subsequent reverse transcription served as the template for sequencing. TCRdb's copy holds only in-frame clones and misses some; the assay was immunoSEQ multiplex PCR. The sample has about 100,000 clones, 55% to 75% seen once. Specified treatment: oral pan-JAK inhibitor, 5-10 mg twice daily. PBMCs were stained for CD3, CD4 and CD8, and CD4+ and CD8+ T cells were sorted. There are a few counts of this clone. The same CDR3 is also encoded by other DNA sequences in this sample.

The chain has TRBV7-6 and TRBJ1-1; a possible D gene is TRBD1 (5 bases). The receptor was derived from a human donor with alopecia areata. Sequences were derived from CD8+ T cells sorted from blood, sampled at approximately week 56, from a patient treated with tofacitinib. The CDR3 loop is CASSFQGAEAFF. In DNA, the CDR3 is TGTGCCAGCAGCTTTCAGGGCGCTGAAGCTTTCTTT. Full variable domain (missing parts from reference TRBV7-6 and TRBJ1-1): GAGVSQSPRYKVTKRGQDVALRCDPISGHVSLYWYRQALGQGPEFLTYFNYEAQQDKSGLPNDRFSAERPEGSISTLTIQRTEQRDSAMYRCASSFQGAEAFFGQGTRLTVV.